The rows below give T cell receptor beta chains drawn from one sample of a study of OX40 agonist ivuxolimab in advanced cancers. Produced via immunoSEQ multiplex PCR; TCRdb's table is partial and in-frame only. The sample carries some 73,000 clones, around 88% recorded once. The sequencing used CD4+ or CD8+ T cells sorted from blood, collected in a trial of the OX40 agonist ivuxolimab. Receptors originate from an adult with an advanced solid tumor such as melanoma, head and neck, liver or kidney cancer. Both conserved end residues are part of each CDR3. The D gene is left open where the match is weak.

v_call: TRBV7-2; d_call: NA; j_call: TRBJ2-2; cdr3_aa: CASSSRQATNTGELFF; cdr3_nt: TGTGCCAGCAGCTCCAGACAGGCCACCAACACCGGGGAGCTGTTTTTT
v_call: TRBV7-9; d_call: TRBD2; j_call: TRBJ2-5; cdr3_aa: CASRGGTEETQYF; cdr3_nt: TGTGCCAGCCGGGGAGGGACCGAAGAGACCCAGTACTTC
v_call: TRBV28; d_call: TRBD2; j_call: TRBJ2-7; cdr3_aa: CASSLLAGRNEQYF; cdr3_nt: TGTGCCAGCAGTTTACTAGCGGGGCGGAACGAGCAGTACTTC
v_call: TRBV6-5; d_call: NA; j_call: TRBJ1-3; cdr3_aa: CASSWGGSSGNTIYF; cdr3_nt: TGTGCCAGCAGTTGGGGGGGAAGCTCTGGAAACACCATATATTTT
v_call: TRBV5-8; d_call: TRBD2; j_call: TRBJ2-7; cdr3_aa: CASSQMEGLAVYEQYF; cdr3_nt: TGTGCCAGCAGCCAAATGGAGGGACTAGCGGTTTACGAGCAGTACTTC
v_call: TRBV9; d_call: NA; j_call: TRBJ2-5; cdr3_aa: CASSPHPEGVETQYF; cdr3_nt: TGTGCCAGCAGCCCGCACCCGGAGGGTGTGGAGACCCAGTACTTC
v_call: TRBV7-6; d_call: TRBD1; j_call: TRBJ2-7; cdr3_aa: CASSLANDRGGEQYF; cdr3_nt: TGTGCCAGCAGCTTAGCGAACGACAGGGGTGGAGAGCAGTACTTC
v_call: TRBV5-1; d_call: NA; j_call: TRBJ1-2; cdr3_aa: CASSLGNANYGYTF; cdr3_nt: TGCGCCAGCAGCTTGGGGAACGCTAACTATGGCTACACCTTC
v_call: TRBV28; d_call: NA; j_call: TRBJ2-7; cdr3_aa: CASSLPRSEQYF; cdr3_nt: TGTGCCAGCAGTTTACCCCGTTCCGAGCAGTACTTC
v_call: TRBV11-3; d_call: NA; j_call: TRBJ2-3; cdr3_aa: CASSLAGVDTDTQYF; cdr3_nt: TGTGCCAGCAGCTTAGCAGGGGTGGACACAGATACGCAGTATTTT